The sample holds a few counts of the clone carrying this TCR beta chain. This entry is derived from a study of T cells after yellow fever vaccination. Trimming took 0 bases from V and 8 from J, leaving 13 bases between them. Germline assignment: CDR1 DFQATT and CDR2 SNEGSKA (reference sequence). This CDR3 has 13 amino acids. Each CDR3 protein is one row after TCRdb ran MiXCR on the 5' RACE reads. This table has roughly 170,000 distinct CDR3 sequences, approximately 9.9% appearing once. The specimen was CD8+ T cells sorted from PBMCs, collected 45 days after the yellow fever booster vaccination. The chain couples TRBV20-1 to TRBJ1-2; D remains unclear. The sequence derives from a man aged 18 to 30 who received the YFV17D yellow fever vaccine. The CDR3 protein is CSARDDQVWGYTF. As DNA, the CDR3 is TGCAGTGCTAGAGATGATCAAGTCTGGGGCTACACCTTC.